This T cell receptor (beta chain) stems from a study of metastatic and nonmetastatic thyroid tumors. Study-wide findings and caveats: For both blood and tumor, malignant thyroid tumors reportedly showed significantly higher TCR beta diversity than benign nodules did.

Through MiXCR, TCRdb re-clonotyped the PCR reads. The data contain about 9,900 clones, 9.5% to 12% of them singletons. On this clone: Antigen specificity is unknown.

Germline CDR1 MNHEY, CDR2 SMNVEV (reference sequence). CDR3 size: 13 residues. The germline V and J ends were trimmed by 2 bases and 8 bases, with 10 bases remaining between them. There were no patients who had received any treatment before thyroid surgery. The chain uses TRBV27 and TRBJ2-1; D is ambiguous. This sequence originates from a female donor with papillary thyroid cancer or a benign thyroid nodule (not recorded which). Some clones in this sample may be carry-over from other donors' samples. Specimen: tumor tissue. The DNA of the CDR3 is TGTGCCAGCAGTTTAATCATAGGCTATGAGCAGTTCTTC. It codes for CASSLIIGYEQFF.